This TCR beta chain appears in the sequencing data of a study of PD-L1 blockade in urothelial cancer. Sequencing was performed with immunoSEQ multiplex PCR; in TCRdb, only in-frame clones are kept and a portion is missing. The profile covers 70,000 to 100,000 clones, with 84% appearing a single time and more than 2% taken by the ten largest. Germline V gene data show CDR1 as GTSNPN and CDR2 as SVGIG (reference sequence). V was shortened by 0 bases and J by 0 bases, with 9 bases between the two germline ends. The CDR3 has 15 amino acids. Time point defined: pretreatment peripheral blood. The TCR was taken from a man in his fifties or sixties with urothelial cancer. The rearrangement uses TRBV30 and TRBJ1-3; no clear D. The sequencing here drew on PBMCs, taken around atezolizumab (anti-PD-L1) treatment. The CDR3 region is CAWSVGGSSGNTIYF. CDR3 coding DNA: TGTGCCTGGAGTGTGGGTGGGAGCTCTGGAAACACCATATATTTT. The full variable domain, its missing parts supplied by reference TRBV30 and TRBJ1-3, is SQTIHQWPATLVQPVGSPLSLECTVEGTSNPNLYWYRQAAGRGLQLLFYSVGIGQISSEVPQNLSASRPQDRQFILSSKKLLLSDSGFYLCAWSVGGSSGNTIYFGEGSWLTVV.